Each of the 16 T cell receptor beta chains below was sequenced from the same sample in a study of blood T cell repertoires in COVID-19. Profiling relied on immunoSEQ multiplex PCR, and the TCRdb table lists in-frame clones only, not all of them. The table includes under 250,000 clones, 75% to 90% detected once. The sequenced sample was peripheral blood. The receptors stem from a middle-aged man with acute or convalescent COVID-19.

The V and J genes are TRBV9 and TRBJ1-6, with unresolved D. Germline V gene lookup returns CDR1 SGDLS and CDR2 YYNGEE. The V end was cut by 1 base, the J end by 5 bases, with 10 bases between. The CDR3 is made up of 15 amino acids. DNA of the CDR3: TGTGCCAGCAGCGTAAATTACGAGGATAATTCACCCCTCCACTTT. It translates to CASSVNYEDNSPLHF.

This chain connects TRBV7-8 to TRBJ1-1; the match to TRBD1 covers 10 bases. The CDR3 is 13 amino acids. Per germline, CDR1 SGHVS and CDR2 FQNEAQ. The V and J ends lost 5 bases and 6 bases, in that order; junction bases with no gene match: 3. The CDR3 is CASSTGTGAEAFF. In DNA form, the CDR3 reads TGTGCCAGCAGCACAGGGACAGGGGCTGAAGCTTTCTTT. Looking up the rest from reference TRBV7-8 and TRBJ1-1 gives the full variable domain: GAGVSQSPRYKVAKRGQDVALRCDPISGHVSLFWYQQALGQGPEFLTYFQNEAQLDKSGLPSDRFFAERPEGSVSTLKIQRTQQEDSAVYLCASSTGTGAEAFFGQGTRLTVV.

The chain employs TRBV7-9 and TRBJ2-1; TRBD2 matches at 10 bases. This CDR3 is 14 amino acids long. J lost 7 bases, V lost 8 bases, and 8 bases had no gene match. CDR1 is SEHNR, CDR2 FQNEAQ, per germline (reference sequence). The CDR3 region is CASSGLAGANEQFF. CDR3 DNA: TGTGCCAGCTCGGGTCTAGCGGGAGCAAATGAGCAGTTCTTC.

The chain joins TRBV13 to TRBJ2-7, with a possible D match to TRBD2 (6 bases). This CDR3 is 14 amino acids long. The germline V gene encodes CDR1 PRHDT and CDR2 FYEKMQ (reference sequence). Trimming left V 4 bases short and J 2 bases short, with 12 bases between. The CDR3 sequence is CASSYTAGTYEQYF. The CDR3 DNA reads as TGTGCCAGCAGCTATACCGCGGGGACCTACGAGCAGTACTTC. Drawing the rest from reference TRBV13 and TRBJ2-7, the complete variable domain is AAGVIQSPRHLIKEKRETATLKCYPIPRHDTVYWYQQGPGQDPQFLISFYEKMQSDKGSIPDRFSAQQFSDYHSELNMSSLELGDSALYFCASSYTAGTYEQYFGPGTRLTVT.

Here the CDR3 reads CASSRSGTDTQYF. The CDR3 DNA reads TGTGCCAGCAGCCGTAGTGGCACAGATACGCAGTATTTT. The genes are TRBV7-9 and TRBJ2-3; D gene ambiguous. Germline CDR1 reads SEHNR; CDR2 reads FQNEAQ (reference sequence). Trimming took off 5 bases at V and 1 base at J, with 7 bases between the two ends. CDR3 length: 13 residues.

The chain is built from TRBV10-1 and TRBJ1-2; TRBD1 matches 7 bases. Germline V gene data show CDR1 as WNHNN and CDR2 as SYGVQD (reference sequence). Germline trimming cut 10 bases from V and 8 bases from J; bases unmatched to any gene: 13. The CDR3 is 13 residues long. The CDR3 region has the DNA TGCGCCAACCTGGGACAGCCCCTTTTCGGCTACACCTTC. The encoded protein is CANLGQPLFGYTF.

This clone was observed a single time. The chain employs TRBV5-6 and TRBJ2-7; 8 bases are shared with TRBD2. This CDR3 spans 15 amino acids. The trim removed 5 bases at V and 2 bases at J, leaving 9 bases unmatched. CDR1 is SGHDT and CDR2 is YYEEEE in the germline V gene. Here the CDR3 reads CASSDGLAGPYEQYF. The CDR3 DNA follows: TGTGCCAGCAGTGATGGACTAGCTGGTCCCTACGAGCAGTACTTC.

The V gene is TRBV3-1 (or the pseudogene TRBV3-2), the J gene TRBJ2-1; 8 bases align to TRBD2. Germline CDR1 and CDR2: LGHDT and YNNKEL (reference sequence). This CDR3 is 16 amino acids long. V shed 5 bases and J 4 bases; nucleotides not matched to a gene: 10. This chain's CDR3 is CASSKRPGLVYNEQFF. The CDR3 DNA is TGTGCCAGCAGCAAAAGGCCGGGACTAGTATACAATGAGCAGTTCTTC.

The chain uses TRBV28 and TRBJ1-1; no clear D gene. The V gene's germline CDR1 is MDHEN and CDR2 SYDVKM. V lost 10 bases to trimming and J lost 1 base, with 16 bases between them. There are 14 residues in the CDR3. CDR3 protein: CATKRAGENTEAFF. CDR3 coding DNA: TGTGCCACCAAAAGGGCCGGGGAGAACACTGAAGCTTTCTTT.

The chain uses TRBV27 and TRBJ2-7; a weak D match, TRBD2 (6 bases). V lost 2 bases, J lost 4 bases, and 15 bases lay in between. In germline, CDR1 is MNHEY, CDR2 SMNVEV (reference sequence). The CDR3 has 15 residues. CDR3 residues: CASSLEAGLTYEQYF. In DNA form, the CDR3 reads TGTGCCAGCAGTTTAGAGGCGGGGTTAACTTACGAGCAGTACTTC.

This sequence joins TRBV29-1 and TRBJ1-4; TRBD1 aligns across 10 bases. CDR3 length: 13 residues. V shed 7 bases and J 7 bases; nucleotides not matched to a gene: 6. Germline CDR1 reads SQVTM; CDR2 reads ANQGSEA. CDR3 bases: TGCAGCGCCAGGACAGGGGGAGGTGAAAAACTGTTTTTT. Residues: CSARTGGGEKLFF. Together with reference TRBV29-1 and TRBJ1-4, the CDR3 gives the full variable domain: SAVISQKPSRDICQRGTSLTIQCQVDSQVTMMFWYRQQPGQSLTLIATANQGSEATYESGFVIDKFPISRPNLTFSTLTVSNMSPEDSSIYLCSARTGGGEKLFFGSGTQLSVL.

There are a few counts of this clone. This chain connects TRBV19 to TRBJ2-1; tentative D call: TRBD1 (6 bases). From germline, CDR1 is LNHDA and CDR2 SQIVND (reference sequence). The CDR3 spans 15 residues. V was clipped by 6 bases and J by 7 bases, with 19 bases between them. As DNA, the CDR3 is TGTGCCAGTAGGAGAACAGGGACGCCGGTTAATGAGCAGTTCTTC. The encoded protein is CASRRTGTPVNEQFF.

The chain has TRBV4-1 and TRBJ1-1; D is perhaps TRBD1 (6 bases). The germline V gene encodes CDR1 MGHRA and CDR2 YSYEKL. V shed 4 bases and J shed 5 bases, with 17 bases lying between them. The CDR3 runs to 15 residues. The CDR3 bases are TGCGCCAGCAGCCCGACCTCGACAGGTAGGACTGAAGCTTTCTTT. Translating gives CASSPTSTGRTEAFF.

V gene TRBV5-1 combines with J gene TRBJ2-1; 10 bases are a match to TRBD1. The junction had 22 bases not matched to a gene; V was cut back by 4 bases and J by 0 bases. The germline CDR1 and CDR2 sequences are SGHRS and YFSETQ. The length of the CDR3 is 22 residues. CDR3 nucleotide sequence: TGCGCCAGCAGCCCCTGGGGACAGGGGACCTCCGATCGGTCAGGCTCCTACAATGAGCAGTTCTTC. Its protein is CASSPWGQGTSDRSGSYNEQFF.

This rearrangement joins TRBV2 to TRBJ1-1; D ambiguous. The length of the CDR3 is 14 residues. The V end lost 5 bases, the J end lost 2 bases, and 12 bases lay between the germline ends. CDR1 is SNHLY and CDR2 is FYNNEI in the germline V gene. CDR3 nucleotides: TGTGCCAGCAGTTTGTATCGGGATAACACTGAAGCTTTCTTT. Its protein product is CASSLYRDNTEAFF.

The chain combines TRBV5-5 with TRBJ2-7; 11 nucleotides align to TRBD2. Germline lookup yields CDR1 SGHKS and CDR2 YYEKEE (reference sequence). The CDR3 has 14 amino acids. The trim removed 0 bases at V and 7 bases at J, leaving 3 bases unmatched. The CDR3 loop is CASSLGLAGREQYF. CDR3 nucleotide sequence: TGTGCCAGCAGCTTGGGACTAGCGGGAAGAGAGCAGTACTTC.